The source of this TCR beta chain is a study of T-cell memory formation after mild COVID-19 (dated by TCRdb to the early 2020s). Some background on the complete study: Most TCR sequence clusters were specific to one of the two donors. In two donors, T-cell clones that expanded and contracted after mild COVID-19 were tracked by sequencing TCRalpha and TCRbeta repertoires over time. Two young, previously healthy adult volunteers made up the cohort, one male and one female.

As concerns this clonotype: Its antigen remains unidentified. No much larger clone is present one base from it, and per-base qualities are unavailable.

Ficoll-Paque density gradient centrifugation was the method used to isolate PBMCs. The sequencer listed for this sample is Illumina NovaSeq 6000. TCRalpha and TCRbeta cDNA libraries were built by 5'RACE with constant-segment primers, adding sample barcodes and unique molecular identifiers. Trizol reagent was used to extract RNA from every sample. Libraries were amplified in two PCR steps, with a second sample barcode and Illumina TruSeq adapters added in the second step. Sequencing of the libraries was done on an Illumina NovaSeq, producing 2 x 150 bp paired-end reads. The authors processed their data as follows. The reads were demultiplexed and collapsed into UMI-guided consensus sequences using migec v1.2.7. Using mixcr v2.1.11, the UMI consensuses were aligned to TRA and TRB V and J templates and assembled into clonotypes. A clonotype was counted as expanded or contracted only if both edgeR and NoisET called the change significant, with noise models trained on biological replicates. For edgeR calls, a false discovery rate-adjusted p below 0.01 and a log2 fold-change threshold of 1 were applied. As an exploratory analysis of dynamics, max-normalized trajectories of the 1000 most abundant clonotypes were examined by PCA with hierarchical clustering. Each responding clone was given a CD4 or CD8 phenotype based on the CD4+ and CD8+ repertoires, which had been sequenced separately. TCRdb redid the processing of the public reads, applying fastp at Q25 and MiXCR, and retained in-frame beta chains. CDR3 protein sequences are deduplicated, and each keeps its most common genes and DNA. V and J calls and clone size were set by TCRdb, not the authors. For this sample there are 100,000 to 130,000 distinct CDR3 sequences; roughly 14% appear just once. The top ten clones comprise roughly 40% of the sample.

Inclusive of the bounding cysteine and phenylalanine, the CDR3 is 15 residues long. The kept DNA is CDR3 alone, 45 bases in frame from the first base. V lost 7 bases and J lost 2 bases, and the count of bases not matched to a germline gene is 8. Sequences MNHEY (CDR1) and SVGEGT (CDR2) are obtained from the germline V gene. Results the study describes overall, beyond this receptor: Whether the second-wave clones peaking on day 37 were SARS-CoV-2 specific was not confirmed. The detection of some responding clones in pre-infection memory suggests that pre-existing cross-reactive memory T cells joined the SARS-CoV-2 response. Contracting CD4+ clones were found mainly in CM and EM memory subsets, while CD8+ clones were enriched in EMRA. Only a couple of mild cases were covered in the study, and larger cohorts including severe cases with pre-infection samples were considered necessary. From day 15 to 85, contracting clones showed balanced CD4/CD8 phenotypes, whereas a second wave of clones that expanded from day 15 to 37 leaned towards CD4+.

Sequencing used PBMCs or a T cell subset sorted from them (not recorded which). Recombination linked TRBV6-2 or TRBV6-3 to TRBJ2-3, and 8 junctional nucleotides match TRBD2. The source is a man younger than 35 who had mild COVID-19 (a few samples of this study predate the infection). The sample titles of this study are shuffled in the database, so cell type and time point are left out; the donor was told from shared clones. The DNA sequence follows: TGTGCCAGCAAAAAACTAGCGGAGCCCACAGATACGCAGTATTTT. It translates as CASKKLAEPTDTQYF.